These 21 T cell receptor beta chains share one sample of origin, sequenced in a study of T cells in Graves' hyperthyroidism and ophthalmopathy. RNA transcripts yielded amplified TCR beta CDR3 regions. The TCR CDR3 was amplified in a first-round RT-PCR using the HTBI primer set. TCRdb passed the multiplex PCR reads through MiXCR, listing each CDR3 protein once. The sample holds around 580,000 distinct CDR3 sequences, around 15% seen once. The specimen sequenced was blood. All receptors come from a woman aged 18-29 years with Graves' hyperthyroidism.

V is TRBV11-3 and J is TRBJ2-3; TRBD2 is a possible D gene (6 bases). The germline gives CDR1 SGHNT, CDR2 YENEEA. V was cut by 2 bases and J by 5 bases, with 11 bases left in between. The CDR3 covers 14 residues. The DNA of the CDR3 is TGTGCCAGCAGCTTAAGCCCTAGCGAAGATACGCAGTATTTT. This translates into CASSLSPSEDTQYF.

This clonotype was seen only a few times. The rearrangement joins TRBV2 to TRBJ2-1, with D tentatively TRBD2 (5 bases). The CDR3 is 14 residues long. CDR1 and CDR2 from the germline V gene are SNHLY and FYNNEI. V lost 3 bases and J lost 9, with 15 bases in between. The CDR3 DNA sequence: TGTGCCAGCAGTGAGCGGCCGACTATGCCTGAGCAGTTCTTC. Its translation: CASSERPTMPEQFF. Full variable domain (remainder filled in from reference TRBV2 and TRBJ2-1): EPEVTQTPSHQVTQMGQEVILRCVPISNHLYFYWYRQILGQKVEFLVSFYNNEISEKSEIFDDQFSVERPDGSNFTLKIRSTKLEDSAMYFCASSERPTMPEQFFGPGTRLTVL.

The sample holds many counts of this clonotype. The chain joins TRBV5-6 to TRBJ1-6; D not resolved. The V gene's germline CDR1 is SGHDT and CDR2 YYEEEE. This CDR3 spans 13 amino acids. V lost 5 bases to trimming and J lost 5 bases, with 8 bases between them. In DNA, the CDR3 is TGTGCCAGCAGTAGCAGCCATAATTCACCCCTCCACTTT. Its protein is CASSSSHNSPLHF.

This clonotype was observed many times. The chain uses TRBV7-2 and TRBJ1-2; D unclear. This CDR3 region has 14 residues. The ends were cut back, 6 bases at V and 0 bases at J, with 11 bases in the middle. CDR1 and CDR2 (germline): SGHTA, FQGNSA. In DNA, the CDR3 is TGTGCCAGCAGTCCGACACCTTCTAACTATGGCTACACCTTC. This sequence encodes CASSPTPSNYGYTF.

To note about this clonotype: A much larger clone sits a single nucleotide away, making a read error possible. V is TRBV5-1 and J is TRBJ2-3; a possible D gene is TRBD1 (7 bases). V shed 4 bases and J shed 8 bases, with 11 bases lying between them. The CDR3 runs to 12 residues. The germline V gene has CDR1 SGHRS and CDR2 YFSETQ. The CDR3 loop is CASSRQGGTQYF. In DNA form, the CDR3 reads TGCGCCAGCAGCCGACAGGGAGGTACGCAGTATTTT.

As for this clonotype: A read error may explain this, as a much larger clone is one base away. This chain joins TRBV2 and TRBJ2-7; D is unclear. The CDR3 consists of 13 residues. Germline V gene data show CDR1 as SNHLY and CDR2 as FYNNEI. The V end lost 7 bases, the J end lost 6 bases, and 16 bases lay between the germline ends. The CDR3 DNA reads TGTGCCAGCACACAAATGGCTCTGGGCGAGCAGTACTTC. This codes for CASTQMALGEQYF.

The sample holds many counts of this clonotype. The gene calls are TRBV10-2 and TRBJ2-7, with TRBD2 identical over 7 bases. The length of the CDR3 is 14 residues. The ends lost 6 bases at V and 3 bases at J; junction bases unmatched: 8. From germline, CDR1 is WSHSY and CDR2 SAAADI. CDR3 protein: CASSLVAGLYEQYF. CDR3 in DNA: TGCGCCAGCAGCCTAGTAGCGGGCCTCTACGAGCAGTACTTC.

On this clonotype: One end of the junction does not line up with germline, which may come from a read error. The chain is built from TRBV12-3 or TRBV12-4 and TRBJ2-5, with TRBD1 matching 9 bases. This CDR3 comprises 11 residues. CDR3: CASSTGQGSHF. The DNA for the CDR3 is TGTGCCAGCAGTACCGGACAGGGGTCACACTTC.

Of note for this clonotype: A read error may explain this, as a much larger clone is one base away. The J gene is TRBJ2-1, the V gene TRBV27; 8 bases agree with TRBD2. The CDR3 contains 16 residues. Germline V gives CDR1 MNHEY, CDR2 SMNVEV (reference sequence). The CDR3 nucleotides are TGTGCCGGCAGTTTACCCCCGGGACTAGGAAACAATGAGCAGTTCTTC. This translates into CAGSLPPGLGNNEQFF.

The chain links TRBV5-1 to TRBJ2-4; tentative D call: TRBD2 (6 bases). Germline assignment: CDR1 SGHRS and CDR2 YFSETQ. The CDR3 is 15 amino acids. V was pared by 0 bases and J by 2 bases, with 9 bases between. CDR3 residues: CASSLAGGTKNIQYF. In nucleotides, the CDR3 is TGCGCCAGCAGCTTGGCTGGGGGGACCAAAAACATTCAGTACTTC.

The rearrangement joins TRBV5-1 to TRBJ2-7; TRBD1 might be the D (5 bases). This CDR3 has 15 residues. The V gene lost 0 bases and the J gene lost 4 bases, with 14 bases spanning the gap. The germline V gene has CDR1 SGHRS and CDR2 YFSETQ. This chain's CDR3 is CASSLVAGSQYEQYF. The CDR3 DNA sequence: TGCGCCAGCAGCTTGGTGGCAGGGTCTCAGTACGAGCAGTACTTC.

This clonotype was detected ten times or more. V is TRBV29-1 and J is TRBJ2-7; the D gene is possibly TRBD2 (6 bases). This CDR3 is built from 13 residues. Germline CDR1 and CDR2: SQVTM and ANQGSEA. Trimming took 3 bases from V and 5 from J, leaving 14 bases between them. The CDR3 is CSVDEGTEHEQYF. The CDR3 DNA follows: TGCAGCGTTGATGAAGGGACTGAACACGAGCAGTACTTC.

This clonotype was counted many times. The V call is TRBV10-3, the J call TRBJ1-1, with D hard to call. The CDR3 spans 13 residues. Germline CDR1 is ENHRY and CDR2 is SYGVKD. Between the trimmed V and J ends, which lost 3 bases and 3 bases, there was a span of 8 bases. The CDR3 reads CAISDQVDTEAFF. The CDR3 coding sequence is TGTGCCATCAGTGACCAGGTAGACACTGAAGCTTTCTTT.

At least ten counts were recorded for this clonotype. The CDR3 DNA follows: TGTGCCAGCAGCTATGACAGCCGTCCGGGGACCCAGTACTTC. It encodes CASSYDSRPGTQYF. The rearrangement links TRBV5-5 to TRBJ2-5, with D maybe TRBD1 (5 bases). The V gene's germline CDR1 is SGHKS and CDR2 YYEKEE (reference sequence). The CDR3 runs 14 residues. V dropped 3 bases and J dropped 7 bases, with 16 bases sitting between them.

V gene TRBV19 combines with J gene TRBJ2-4, with TRBD2 identical over 11 bases. Germline CDR1 is LNHDA and CDR2 is SQIVND (reference sequence). The CDR3 has 12 amino acids. V lost 3 bases to trimming and J lost 15 bases; unmatched junction nucleotides: 4. In DNA, the CDR3 is TGTGCCAGTAGTATTGGACTAGCGGGTCCGTACTTC. The encoded protein is CASSIGLAGPYF.

This clonotype was recorded a few times. The chain recombines TRBV5-1 with TRBJ2-3; unclear D gene. V lost 1 base and J lost 9, with 15 bases in between. The germline V gene has CDR1 SGHRS and CDR2 YFSETQ. This CDR3 is built from 14 residues. DNA of the CDR3: TGCGCCAGCAGCTTGATCCAGCTTTCTGACACGCAGTATTTT. Its protein is CASSLIQLSDTQYF. Full variable domain (rest looked up from reference TRBV5-1 and TRBJ2-3): KAGVTQTPRYLIKTRGQQVTLSCSPISGHRSVSWYQQTPGQGLQFLFEYFSETQRNKGNFPGRFSGRQFSNSRSEMNVSTLELGDSALYLCASSLIQLSDTQYFGPGTRLTVL.

There are many counts of this clonotype. The V and J genes are TRBV6-2 or TRBV6-3 and TRBJ2-7, with 8 nucleotides matching TRBD2. The CDR3 contains 14 residues. V was pared by 2 bases and J by 2 bases, with 2 bases of the junction left unmatched. Germline V gene lookup returns CDR1 MNHEY and CDR2 SVGEGT. CDR3 in DNA: TGTGCCAGCAGTTACCGGGAGGGCCCCTACGAGCAGTACTTC. It yields the protein CASSYREGPYEQYF.

This clonotype has a count of ten or more. V is TRBV12-3 or TRBV12-4 and J is TRBJ1-1, with a weak D call TRBD1 (5 bases). V gave up 4 bases and J gave up 1 base, with 13 bases separating them. The CDR3 has 15 amino acids. DNA of the CDR3: TGTGCCAGCAGTTCCCGATTGACAGCGAACACTGAAGCTTTCTTT. It encodes CASSSRLTANTEAFF.

This clonotype was observed at least ten times. The V gene is TRBV6-2 or TRBV6-3, the J gene TRBJ2-3; no clear D gene. The CDR3 has 13 residues. V lost 2 bases and J lost 4, with 7 bases in between. Germline CDR1 MNHEY, CDR2 SVGEGT. Written as DNA, the CDR3 is TGTGCCAGCAGTTACCCGGACGCAGATACGCAGTATTTT. Translating gives CASSYPDADTQYF.

The chain is built from TRBV7-9 and TRBJ2-2; 8 positions agree with TRBD2. CDR3 length: 15 amino acids. J gave up 0 bases and V 4 bases, and 1 base lay outside the gene matches. Germline loops: CDR1 SEHNR, CDR2 FQNEAQ (reference sequence). The CDR3, as DNA: TGTGCCAGCAGCTATAGCGGGGCGAACACCGGGGAGCTGTTTTTT. Its translation: CASSYSGANTGELFF. Together with reference TRBV7-9 and TRBJ2-2, the CDR3 gives the full variable domain: DTGVSQNPRHKITKRGQNVTFRCDPISEHNRLYWYRQTLGQGPEFLTYFQNEAQLEKSRLLSDRFSAERPKGSFSTLEIQRTEQGDSAMYLCASSYSGANTGELFFGEGSRLTVL.

This clonotype was counted a few times. The chain recombines TRBV2 with TRBJ1-4; D ambiguous. From germline, CDR1 is SNHLY and CDR2 FYNNEI. There are 11 residues in the CDR3. Trimming removed 5 bases at V and 12 bases at J, with 10 bases between. CDR3 sequence: CASSPDRQLFF. In nucleotides, the CDR3 is TGTGCCAGCAGTCCCGACCGACAACTGTTTTTT.